What follows are 3 T cell receptor beta chains derived from one specimen sequenced in a study of cytomegalovirus exposure and HLA in healthy donors. Primers for the PCR totalled 60 Vbeta and 13 Jbeta. TCRdb's table, derived via immunoSEQ multiplex PCR, lists solely in-frame clones and lacks some. The sample lists under 150,000 clones; 77% were seen once. Sequenced sample: PBMCs. These receptors originate from a woman aged 50 to 60 in good health and CMV-seronegative.

This rearrangement joins TRBV6-6 to TRBJ1-3; 7 nucleotides match TRBD1. V lost 6 bases, J lost 0 bases, and 5 bases stayed unmatched. The CDR3 covers 15 residues. Germline-derived CDR1 and CDR2 are MNHNY and SVGAGI (reference sequence). Here the CDR3 reads CASSRDRDSGNTIYF. The CDR3 nucleotides read TGTGCCAGCAGCCGCGACAGGGACTCTGGAAACACCATATATTTT.

The rearrangement uses TRBV5-4 and TRBJ1-1; D is possibly TRBD1 (6 bases). The germline V gene encodes CDR1 SGHNT and CDR2 YYREEE (reference sequence). V was pared by 2 bases and J by 4 bases, with 12 bases between. The CDR3 is 14 residues long. The CDR3: CASSLRGARTEAFF. The CDR3 DNA is TGTGCCAGCAGCTTACGGGGGGCGCGCACTGAAGCTTTCTTT. The variable domain in full, completed from reference TRBV5-4 and TRBJ1-1, reads ETGVTQSPTHLIKTRGQQVTLRCSSQSGHNTVSWYQQALGQGPQFIFQYYREEENGRGNFPPRFSGLQFPNYSSELNVNALELDDSALYLCASSLRGARTEAFFGQGTRLTVV.

This clone appeared a few times. The CDR3: CASSYTGATNEKLFF. Written as DNA, the CDR3 is TGTGCCAGCAGCTATACAGGAGCAACTAATGAAAAACTGTTTTTT. The chain joins TRBV5-6 to TRBJ1-4; D perhaps matches TRBD1 (5 bases). V lost 3 bases to trimming and J lost 0 bases, with 9 bases between them. Germline CDR1 reads SGHDT; CDR2 reads YYEEEE. The CDR3 runs 15 residues.